Below, 9 T cell receptor beta chains from the same sample are listed, as sequenced in a study of T-cell memory formation after mild COVID-19. TCRdb redid the calling of the 5' RACE reads with MiXCR, one entry per CDR3 protein. The profile shows fewer than 200,000 distinct CDR3 sequences, about 18% of them singletons. The sequenced sample consisted of PBMCs or a T cell subset sorted from them (not recorded which). The receptors were sampled from a man between 18 and 35 years old who had mild COVID-19 (a few samples of this study predate the infection). Cell type and time point are not known.

V and J are TRBV6-6 and TRBJ1-2; possibly TRBD1 for D (6 bases). Germline CDR1 and CDR2: MNHNY and SVGAGI (reference sequence). Trimming took off 5 bases at V and 1 base at J, with 11 bases between the two ends. CDR3 length equals 14 residues. The CDR3 loop reads CASSLDRSNYGYTF. CDR3 nucleotide sequence: TGTGCCAGCAGTCTCGACAGGAGTAACTATGGCTACACCTTC.

The chain carries TRBV20-1 and TRBJ2-7; 8 bases match TRBD1. The junction had 9 bases not matched to a gene; V was cut back by 5 bases and J by 3 bases. Per the germline V gene, CDR1 is DFQATT and CDR2 is SNEGSKA (reference sequence). CDR3 length: 14 residues. In DNA form, the CDR3 reads TGCAGTGCTCGGGGACAGGTGGGGAGCTACGAGCAGTACTTC. Translation: CSARGQVGSYEQYF.

This clonotype came up a few times. The J gene is TRBJ1-5, the V gene TRBV20-1, with 10 positions matching TRBD1. The CDR3 spans 14 residues. Germline CDR1 reads DFQATT; CDR2 reads SNEGSKA (reference sequence). V lost 0 bases to trimming and J lost 6 bases; unmatched junction nucleotides: 2. Here the CDR3 DNA reads TGCAGTGCTAGAGACCGGGACAGGGGTCAGCCCCAGCATTTT. Translating it yields CSARDRDRGQPQHF.

This clonotype was observed a handful of times. The genes are TRBV7-2 and TRBJ2-7, with D unclear. V gave up 4 bases and J gave up 5 bases, with 12 bases separating them. The CDR3 covers 13 residues. Germline-derived CDR1 and CDR2 are SGHTA and FQGNSA. Here the CDR3 reads CASSWRLLDEQYV. Here the CDR3 DNA reads TGTGCCAGCAGCTGGCGCCTCCTTGACGAGCAGTACGTC.

The chain joins TRBV2 to TRBJ2-2; 7 nucleotides match TRBD2. This CDR3 has 16 amino acids. V trimming: 4 bases; J trimming: 4 bases; junction bases outside the gene matches: 9. From germline, CDR1 is SNHLY and CDR2 FYNNEI. The CDR3 nucleotides read TGTGCCAGCAGTGTGACGGGGGGTCTTGGCACCGGGGAGCTGTTTTTT. This sequence encodes CASSVTGGLGTGELFF.

This chain connects TRBV9 to TRBJ2-3, with D perhaps matching TRBD2 (5 bases). Germline CDR1 SGDLS, CDR2 YYNGEE. CDR3 length: 16 residues. The V end was cut by 4 bases, the J end by 0 bases, with 15 bases between. This chain's CDR3 is CASSPAVGRSTDTQYF. The CDR3 DNA sequence: TGTGCCAGCAGCCCCGCGGTAGGGAGAAGCACAGATACGCAGTATTTT.

CDR3 sequence (DNA): TGCGCCAGCAGCTTGGGAGTGGGACAGCCTACAGATACGCAGTATTTT. It translates to CASSLGVGQPTDTQYF. J is TRBJ2-3 and V is TRBV5-1; 7 positions agree with TRBD1. The V gene's germline CDR1 is SGHRS and CDR2 YFSETQ. The CDR3 sequence is 16 residues long. Losses at the gene ends were 0 bases for V and 3 bases for J; bases not matched to a gene: 7.

The chain employs TRBV30 and TRBJ1-6, with a tentative D call TRBD1 (5 bases). V shed 0 bases and J shed 12 bases, with 15 bases lying between them. Germline V gene lookup returns CDR1 GTSNPN and CDR2 SVGIG (reference sequence). The CDR3 has 14 residues. The CDR3, as DNA: TGTGCCTGGAGTGTAGGGACGAGGGGAGGACCCCTCCACTTT. Amino acid sequence: CAWSVGTRGGPLHF.

CDR3 DNA sequence: TGTGCCAGCAGCTTTCAGGGGGCACCCAACGTCCTGACTTTC. The encoded protein is CASSFQGAPNVLTF. The V and J genes are TRBV5-6 and TRBJ2-6; 8 positions match TRBD1. Losses at the gene ends were 2 bases for V and 8 bases for J; bases not matched to a gene: 3. The V gene's germline CDR1 is SGHDT and CDR2 YYEEEE. The CDR3 is made up of 14 amino acids.